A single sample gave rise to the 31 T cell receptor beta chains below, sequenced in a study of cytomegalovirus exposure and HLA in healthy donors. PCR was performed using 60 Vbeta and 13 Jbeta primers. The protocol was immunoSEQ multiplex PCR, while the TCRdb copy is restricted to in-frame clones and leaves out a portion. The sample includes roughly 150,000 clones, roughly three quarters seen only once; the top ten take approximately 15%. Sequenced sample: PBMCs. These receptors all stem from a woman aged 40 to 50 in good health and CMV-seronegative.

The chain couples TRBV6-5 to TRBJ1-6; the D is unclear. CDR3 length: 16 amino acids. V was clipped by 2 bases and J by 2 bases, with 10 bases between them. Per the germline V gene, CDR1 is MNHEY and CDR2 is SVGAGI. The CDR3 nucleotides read TGTGCCAGCAGTTACCCCCGGGAACCCTATAATTCACCCCTCCACTTT. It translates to CASSYPREPYNSPLHF.

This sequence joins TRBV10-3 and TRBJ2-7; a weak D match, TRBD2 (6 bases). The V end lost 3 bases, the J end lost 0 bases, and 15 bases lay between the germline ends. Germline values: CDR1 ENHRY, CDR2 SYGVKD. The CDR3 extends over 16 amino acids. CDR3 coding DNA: TGTGCCATCAGTGATGAGACAGAGACTAGCTCCTACGAGCAGTACTTC. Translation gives CAISDETETSSYEQYF.

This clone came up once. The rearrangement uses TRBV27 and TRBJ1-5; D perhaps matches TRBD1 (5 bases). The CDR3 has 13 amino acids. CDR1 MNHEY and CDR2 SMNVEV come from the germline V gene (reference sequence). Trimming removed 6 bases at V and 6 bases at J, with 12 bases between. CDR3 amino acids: CASRHTGGQPQHF. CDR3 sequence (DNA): TGTGCCAGCAGGCACACGGGGGGTCAGCCCCAGCATTTT.

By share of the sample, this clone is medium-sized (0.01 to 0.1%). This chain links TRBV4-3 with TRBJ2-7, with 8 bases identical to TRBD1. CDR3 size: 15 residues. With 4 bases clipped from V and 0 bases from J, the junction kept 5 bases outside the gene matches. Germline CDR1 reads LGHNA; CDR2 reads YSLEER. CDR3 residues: CASSPGQGDSYEQYF. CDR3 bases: TGCGCCAGCAGCCCCGGACAGGGTGACTCCTACGAGCAGTACTTC.

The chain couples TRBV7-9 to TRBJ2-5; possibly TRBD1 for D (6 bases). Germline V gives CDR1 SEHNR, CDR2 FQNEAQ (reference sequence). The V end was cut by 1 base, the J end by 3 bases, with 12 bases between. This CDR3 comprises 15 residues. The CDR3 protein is CASSLVGHREETQYF. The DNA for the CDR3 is TGTGCCAGCAGCTTAGTAGGTCACAGGGAAGAGACCCAGTACTTC.

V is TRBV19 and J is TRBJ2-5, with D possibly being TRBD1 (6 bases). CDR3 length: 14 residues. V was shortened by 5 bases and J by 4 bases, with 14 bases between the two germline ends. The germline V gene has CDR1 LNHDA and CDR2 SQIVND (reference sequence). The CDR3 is CASSLGANGETQYF. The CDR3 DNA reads TGTGCCAGTAGTCTGGGGGCGAATGGAGAGACCCAGTACTTC.

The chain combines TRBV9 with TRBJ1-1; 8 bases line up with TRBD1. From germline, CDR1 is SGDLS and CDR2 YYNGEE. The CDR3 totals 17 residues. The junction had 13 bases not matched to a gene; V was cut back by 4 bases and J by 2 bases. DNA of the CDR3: TGTGCCAGCAGCCCCCGTGACAGGGGTCTCGATAACACTGAAGCTTTCTTT. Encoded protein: CASSPRDRGLDNTEAFF. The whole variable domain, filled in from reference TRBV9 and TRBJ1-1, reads DSGVTQTPKHLITATGQRVTLRCSPRSGDLSVYWYQQSLDQGLQFLIQYYNGEERAKGNILERFSAQQFPDLHSELNLSSLELGDSALYFCASSPRDRGLDNTEAFFGQGTRLTVV.

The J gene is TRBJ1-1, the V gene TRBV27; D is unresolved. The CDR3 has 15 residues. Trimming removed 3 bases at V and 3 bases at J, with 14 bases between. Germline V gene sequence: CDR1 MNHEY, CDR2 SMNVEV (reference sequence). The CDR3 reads CASSLGPGSYTEAFF. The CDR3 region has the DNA TGTGCCAGCAGTTTGGGTCCGGGAAGTTACACTGAAGCTTTCTTT.

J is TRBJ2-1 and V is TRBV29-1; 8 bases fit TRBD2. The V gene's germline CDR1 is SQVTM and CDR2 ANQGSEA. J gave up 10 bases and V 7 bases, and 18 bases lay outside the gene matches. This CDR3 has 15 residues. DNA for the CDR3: TGCAGCGCCTCACCGGGACAAGGGACTAGAGGCGAGCAGTTCTTC. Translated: CSASPGQGTRGEQFF.

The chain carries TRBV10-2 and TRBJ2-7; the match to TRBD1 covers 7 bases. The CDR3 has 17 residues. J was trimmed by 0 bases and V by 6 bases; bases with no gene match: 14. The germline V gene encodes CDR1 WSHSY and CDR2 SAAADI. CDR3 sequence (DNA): TGCGCCAGCAGACTCGGGACAGCCGGATCACTCTCCTACGAGCAGTACTTC. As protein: CASRLGTAGSLSYEQYF.

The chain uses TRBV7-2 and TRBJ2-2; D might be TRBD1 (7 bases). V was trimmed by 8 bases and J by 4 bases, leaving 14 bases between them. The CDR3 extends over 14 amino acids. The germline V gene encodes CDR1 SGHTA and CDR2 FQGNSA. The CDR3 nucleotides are TGTGCCAGCCGCAGGGGGGCTGGCACCGGGGAGCTGTTTTTT. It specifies CASRRGAGTGELFF.

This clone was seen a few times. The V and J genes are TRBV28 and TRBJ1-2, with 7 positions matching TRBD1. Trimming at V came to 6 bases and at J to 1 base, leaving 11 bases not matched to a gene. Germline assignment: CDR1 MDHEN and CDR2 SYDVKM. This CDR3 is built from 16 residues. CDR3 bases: TGTGCCAGCAGCCACGACAGGGAAATAGATAACTATGGCTACACCTTC. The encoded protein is CASSHDREIDNYGYTF.

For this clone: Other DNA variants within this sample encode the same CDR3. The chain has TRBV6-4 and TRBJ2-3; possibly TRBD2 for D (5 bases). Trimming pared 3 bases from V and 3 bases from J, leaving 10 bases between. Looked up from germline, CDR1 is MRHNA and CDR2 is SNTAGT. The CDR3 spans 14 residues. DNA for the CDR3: TGTGCCAGCAGTGAAGAGGGAAGTACAGATACGCAGTATTTT. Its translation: CASSEEGSTDTQYF.

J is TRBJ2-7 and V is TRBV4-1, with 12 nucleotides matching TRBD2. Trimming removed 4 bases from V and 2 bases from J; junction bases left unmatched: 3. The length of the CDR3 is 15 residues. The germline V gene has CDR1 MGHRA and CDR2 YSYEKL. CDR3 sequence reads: CASSPLAGGPYEQYF. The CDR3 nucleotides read TGCGCCAGCAGCCCTCTAGCGGGAGGGCCCTACGAGCAGTACTTC.

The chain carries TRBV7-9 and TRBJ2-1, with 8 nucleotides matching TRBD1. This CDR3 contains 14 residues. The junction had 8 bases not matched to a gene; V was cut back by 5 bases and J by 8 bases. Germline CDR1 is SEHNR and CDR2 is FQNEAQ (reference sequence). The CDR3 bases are TGTGCCAGCAGCCGCTCTTACAGGGGGGATGAGCAGTTCTTC. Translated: CASSRSYRGDEQFF.

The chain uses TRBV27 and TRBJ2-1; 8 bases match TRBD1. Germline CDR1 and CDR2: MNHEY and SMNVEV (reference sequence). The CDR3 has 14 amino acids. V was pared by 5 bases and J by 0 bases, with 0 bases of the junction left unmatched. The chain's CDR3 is CASSGQGSYNEQFF. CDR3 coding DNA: TGTGCCAGCAGTGGACAGGGCTCCTACAATGAGCAGTTCTTC.

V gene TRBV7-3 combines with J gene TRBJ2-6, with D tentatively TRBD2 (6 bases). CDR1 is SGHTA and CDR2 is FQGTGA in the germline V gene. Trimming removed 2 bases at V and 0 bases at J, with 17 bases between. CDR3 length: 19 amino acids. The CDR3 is CASSLDPSGRLSGANVLTF. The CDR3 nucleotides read TGTGCCAGCAGCTTAGATCCAAGCGGGCGTCTCTCTGGGGCCAACGTCCTGACTTTC.

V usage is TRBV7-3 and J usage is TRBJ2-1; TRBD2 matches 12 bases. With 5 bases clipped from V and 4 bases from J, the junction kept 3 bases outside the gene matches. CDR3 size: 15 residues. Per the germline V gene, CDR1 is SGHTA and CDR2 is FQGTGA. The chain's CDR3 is CASSPGLAGYNEQFF. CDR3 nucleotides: TGTGCCAGCAGCCCCGGACTAGCGGGGTACAATGAGCAGTTCTTC.

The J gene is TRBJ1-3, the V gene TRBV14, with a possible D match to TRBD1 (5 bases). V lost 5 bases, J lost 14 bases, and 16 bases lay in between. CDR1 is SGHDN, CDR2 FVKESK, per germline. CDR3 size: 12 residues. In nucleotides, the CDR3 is TGTGCCAGCAGCTACGGGGGGGGAGCGGTATATTTT. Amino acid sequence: CASSYGGGAVYF.

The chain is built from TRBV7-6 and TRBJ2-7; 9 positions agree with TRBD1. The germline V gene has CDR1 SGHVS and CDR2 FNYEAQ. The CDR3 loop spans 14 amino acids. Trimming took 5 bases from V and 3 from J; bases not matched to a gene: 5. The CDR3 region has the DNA TGTGCCAGCAGCCTAGGACAGGGGAACTACGAGCAGTACTTC. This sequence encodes CASSLGQGNYEQYF.

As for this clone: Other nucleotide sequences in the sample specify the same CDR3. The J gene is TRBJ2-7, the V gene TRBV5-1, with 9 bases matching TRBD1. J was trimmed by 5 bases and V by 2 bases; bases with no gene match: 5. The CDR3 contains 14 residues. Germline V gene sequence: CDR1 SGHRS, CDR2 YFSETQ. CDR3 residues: CASSLRDRADEQYF. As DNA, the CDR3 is TGCGCCAGCAGCTTACGGGACAGGGCAGACGAGCAGTACTTC. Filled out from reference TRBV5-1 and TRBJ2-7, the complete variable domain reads KAGVTQTPRYLIKTRGQQVTLSCSPISGHRSVSWYQQTPGQGLQFLFEYFSETQRNKGNFPGRFSGRQFSNSRSEMNVSTLELGDSALYLCASSLRDRADEQYFGPGTRLTVT.

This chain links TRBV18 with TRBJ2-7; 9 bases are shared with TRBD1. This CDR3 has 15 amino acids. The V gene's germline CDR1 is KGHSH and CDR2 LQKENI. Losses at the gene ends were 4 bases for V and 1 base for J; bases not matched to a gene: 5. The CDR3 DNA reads TGTGCCAGCTCACGAGACAGGGGGTCATCCTACGAGCAGTACTTC. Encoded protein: CASSRDRGSSYEQYF. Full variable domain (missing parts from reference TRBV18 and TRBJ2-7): NAGVMQNPRHLVRRRGQEARLRCSPMKGHSHVYWYRQLPEEGLKFMVYLQKENIIDESGMPKERFSAEFPKEGPSILRIQQVVRGDSAAYFCASSRDRGSSYEQYFGPGTRLTVT.

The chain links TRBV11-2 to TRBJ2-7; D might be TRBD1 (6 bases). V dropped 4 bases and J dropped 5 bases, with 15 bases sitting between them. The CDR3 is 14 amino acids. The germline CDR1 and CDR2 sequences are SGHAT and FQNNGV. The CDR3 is CASSSIQGVHEQYF. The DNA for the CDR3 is TGTGCCAGCAGCTCTATACAGGGAGTCCACGAGCAGTACTTC.

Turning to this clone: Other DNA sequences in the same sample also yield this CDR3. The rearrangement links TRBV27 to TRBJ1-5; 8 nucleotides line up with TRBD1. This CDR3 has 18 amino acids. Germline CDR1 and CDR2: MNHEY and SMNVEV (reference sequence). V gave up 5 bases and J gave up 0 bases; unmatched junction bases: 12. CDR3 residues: CASSPSDRATDSNQPQHF. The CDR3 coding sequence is TGTGCCAGCAGTCCCTCGGACAGGGCCACTGATAGCAATCAGCCCCAGCATTTT.

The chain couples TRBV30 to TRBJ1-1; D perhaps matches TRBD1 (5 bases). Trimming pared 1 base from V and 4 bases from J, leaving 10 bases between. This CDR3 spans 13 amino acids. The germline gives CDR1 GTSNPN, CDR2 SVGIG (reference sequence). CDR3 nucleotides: TGTGCCTGGAGTGACGGGGGGGGCACTGAAGCTTTCTTT. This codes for CAWSDGGGTEAFF.

Here the CDR3 reads CASSFEAGVNYEQYF. DNA of the CDR3: TGTGCCAGCAGCTTCGAGGCGGGAGTAAACTACGAGCAGTACTTC. The rearrangement links TRBV11-2 to TRBJ2-7, with 7 bases fitting TRBD2. Losses at the gene ends were 3 bases for V and 3 bases for J; bases not matched to a gene: 8. From germline, CDR1 is SGHAT and CDR2 FQNNGV. The length of the CDR3 is 15 residues.

CDR3 in DNA: TGTGCCAGCAGCTTTGAAGCCTCTGGGTGGGAGAACCAAGAGACCCAGTACTTC. Translating gives CASSFEASGWENQETQYF. The chain uses TRBV7-2 and TRBJ2-5; D may be TRBD2 (5 bases). CDR1 is SGHTA and CDR2 is FQGNSA in the germline V gene. CDR3 size: 18 residues. V was shortened by 3 bases and J by 0 bases, with 20 bases between the two germline ends. Combining the CDR3 with reference TRBV7-2 and TRBJ2-5 gives the whole variable domain GAGVSQSPSNKVTEKGKDVELRCDPISGHTALYWYRQSLGQGLEFLIYFQGNSAPDKSGLPSDRFSAERTGGSVSTLTIQRTQQEDSAVYLCASSFEASGWENQETQYFGPGTRLLVL.

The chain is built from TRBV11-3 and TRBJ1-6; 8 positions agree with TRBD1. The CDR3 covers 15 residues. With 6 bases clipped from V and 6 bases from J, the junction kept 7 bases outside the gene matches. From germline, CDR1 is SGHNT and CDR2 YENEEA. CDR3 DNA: TGTGCCAGCAGGGACGACAGGGGAGTTAATTCACCCCTCCACTTT. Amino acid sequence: CASRDDRGVNSPLHF. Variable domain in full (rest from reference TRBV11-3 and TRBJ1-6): EAGVVQSPRYKIIEKKQPVAFWCNPISGHNTLYWYLQNLGQGPELLIRYENEEAVDDSQLPKDRFSAERLKGVDSTLKIQPAELGDSAVYLCASRDDRGVNSPLHFGNGTRLTVT.

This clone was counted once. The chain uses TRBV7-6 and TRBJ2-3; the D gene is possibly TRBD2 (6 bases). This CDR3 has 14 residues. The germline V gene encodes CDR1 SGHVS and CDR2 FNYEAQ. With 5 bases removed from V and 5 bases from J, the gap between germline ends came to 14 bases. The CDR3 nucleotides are TGTGCCAGCAGCCAATTAGGGCGGGGAGATACGCAGTATTTT. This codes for CASSQLGRGDTQYF.

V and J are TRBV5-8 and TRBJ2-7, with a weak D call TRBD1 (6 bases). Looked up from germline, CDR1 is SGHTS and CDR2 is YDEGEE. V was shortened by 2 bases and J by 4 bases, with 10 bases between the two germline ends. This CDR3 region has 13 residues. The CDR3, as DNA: TGTGCCAGCAGCTTAGGACAGCTTTACGAGCAGTACTTC. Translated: CASSLGQLYEQYF.

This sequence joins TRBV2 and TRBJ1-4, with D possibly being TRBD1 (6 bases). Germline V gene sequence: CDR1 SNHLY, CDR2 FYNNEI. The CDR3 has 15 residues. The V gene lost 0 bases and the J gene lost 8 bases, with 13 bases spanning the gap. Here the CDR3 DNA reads TGTGCCAGCAGTGAAGCTGGCAGGGGTGGGGAAAAACTGTTTTTT. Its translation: CASSEAGRGGEKLFF.